This TCR beta chain was identified during a study of type 1 regulatory T cells. A remark on this clonotype: Its target is not known.

The CDR3 contains 15 residues. The germline V gene has CDR1 KGHSH and CDR2 LQKENI. Deletions cut 0 bases from V and 5 bases from J, with 14 bases between. In TCRdb, the reads were re-called with MiXCR into one record per CDR3 protein. The sample comprises some 71,000 distinct CDR3 sequences, less than 25% of which are singletons, and roughly 8.3% rests with the top ten. Study-level results: Compared with non-type 1 regulatory T cells, type 1 regulatory T cells showed a more restricted TCR repertoire.

The sequencing sample was made of cultured type 1 regulatory T (Tr1) cells, either the whole culture or a sorted fraction (not recorded which). The clonotype originates from a human donor in good health. V and J are TRBV18 and TRBJ2-7; no firm D call. CDR3 protein: CASSPPSQGSHEQYF. The CDR3 coding sequence is TGTGCCAGCTCACCACCCTCTCAAGGGTCGCACGAGCAGTACTTC. Combining the CDR3 with reference TRBV18 and TRBJ2-7 gives the whole variable domain NAGVMQNPRHLVRRRGQEARLRCSPMKGHSHVYWYRQLPEEGLKFMVYLQKENIIDESGMPKERFSAEFPKEGPSILRIQQVVRGDSAAYFCASSPPSQGSHEQYFGPGTRLTVT.